This TCR beta chain was retrieved from a study of blood T cell repertoires in COVID-19. Original data processing: Amplification with reference gene primers provided the estimates of nucleated cell counts. The method was immunoSEQ multiplex PCR; TCRdb's version includes in-frame clones alone and lacks a portion of them. V and J calls and clone size are as listed in that table; D and trimming were resolved from the DNA. Of 210,000 or so clones listed, about 90% are singletons. Germline V CDR1 and CDR2: SGHNT, YYREEE (reference sequence). The CDR3 has 13 residues. The junction had 3 bases not matched to a gene; V was cut back by 4 bases and J by 6 bases.

The chain carries TRBV5-4 and TRBJ2-2; TRBD1 agrees at 7 bases. The TCR was taken from a man aged 30 to 45 who had recovered from COVID-19. Sequencing was carried out using PBMCs or T cells enriched from blood (not recorded which). Here the CDR3 reads CASSPQGAGELFF. The CDR3 bases are TGTGCCAGCAGCCCCCAGGGGGCCGGGGAGCTGTTTTTT.